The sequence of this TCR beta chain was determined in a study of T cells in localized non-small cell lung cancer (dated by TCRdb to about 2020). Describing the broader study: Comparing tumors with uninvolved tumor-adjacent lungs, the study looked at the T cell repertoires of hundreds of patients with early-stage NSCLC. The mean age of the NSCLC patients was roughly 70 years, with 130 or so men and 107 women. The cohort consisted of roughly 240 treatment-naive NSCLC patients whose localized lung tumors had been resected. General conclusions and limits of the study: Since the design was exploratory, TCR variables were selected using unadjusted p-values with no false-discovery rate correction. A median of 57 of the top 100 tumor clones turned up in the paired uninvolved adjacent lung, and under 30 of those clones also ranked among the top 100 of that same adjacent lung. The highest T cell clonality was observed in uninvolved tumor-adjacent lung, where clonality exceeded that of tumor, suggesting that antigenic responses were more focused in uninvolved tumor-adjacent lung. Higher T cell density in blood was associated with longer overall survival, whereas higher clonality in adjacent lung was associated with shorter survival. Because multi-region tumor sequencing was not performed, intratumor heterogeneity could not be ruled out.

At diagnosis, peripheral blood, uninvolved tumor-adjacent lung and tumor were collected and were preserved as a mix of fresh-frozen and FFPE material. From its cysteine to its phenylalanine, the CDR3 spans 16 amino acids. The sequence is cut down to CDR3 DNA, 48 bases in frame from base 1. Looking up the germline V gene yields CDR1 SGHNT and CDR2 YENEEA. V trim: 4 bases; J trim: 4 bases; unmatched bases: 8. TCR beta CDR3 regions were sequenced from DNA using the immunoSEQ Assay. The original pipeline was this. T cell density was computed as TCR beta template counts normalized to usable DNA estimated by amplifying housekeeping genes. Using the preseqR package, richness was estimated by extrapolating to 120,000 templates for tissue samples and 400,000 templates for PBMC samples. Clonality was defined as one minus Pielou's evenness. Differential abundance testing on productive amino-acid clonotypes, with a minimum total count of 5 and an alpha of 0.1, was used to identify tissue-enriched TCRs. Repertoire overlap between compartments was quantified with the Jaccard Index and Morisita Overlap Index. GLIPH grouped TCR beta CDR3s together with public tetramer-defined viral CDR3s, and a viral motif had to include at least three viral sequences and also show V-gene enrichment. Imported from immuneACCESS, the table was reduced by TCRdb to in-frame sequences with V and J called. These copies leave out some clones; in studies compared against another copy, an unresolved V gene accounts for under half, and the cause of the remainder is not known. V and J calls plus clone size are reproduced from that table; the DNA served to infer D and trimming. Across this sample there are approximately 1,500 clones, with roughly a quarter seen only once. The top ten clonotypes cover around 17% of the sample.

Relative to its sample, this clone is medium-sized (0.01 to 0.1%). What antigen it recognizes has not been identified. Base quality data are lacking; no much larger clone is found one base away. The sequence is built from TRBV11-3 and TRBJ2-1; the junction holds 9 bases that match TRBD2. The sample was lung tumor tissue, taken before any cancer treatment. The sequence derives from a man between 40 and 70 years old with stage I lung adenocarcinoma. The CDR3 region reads CASSSRIAGAYNEQFF. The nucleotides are TGTGCCAGCAGCTCGCGAATAGCGGGAGCATACAATGAGCAGTTCTTC.